The rows below give T cell receptor beta chains drawn from one sample of a study of blood T cell repertoires in COVID-19. Only in-frame clones appear in the TCRdb table, and some are missing; sequencing was by immunoSEQ multiplex PCR. This table holds 250,000 or so clones, more than 80% found once. Specimen: peripheral blood. These receptors originate from a human donor in a cohort sampled during active COVID-19. The CDR3 runs from the conserved cysteine through the conserved F or W. Each record gives: V gene, clone size, D gene, J gene, CDR3 DNA, CDR3 protein. The D gene is left open where the match is weak. The listing skips clone size in some rows; elsewhere it reads once, few, many or a size class.

>TRBV5-6|.|.|TRBJ1-5
TGTGCCAGCAGCTTTGGGTTCCCACGAGGTGGGCCCCAGCATTTT
CASSFGFPRGGPQHF
>TRBV27|.|TRBD2|TRBJ2-1
TGTGCCAGCAGTTCCAAACCGAGCGGGGGGGCCGGCAATGAGCAGTTCTTC
CASSSKPSGGAGNEQFF
>TRBV4-2|.|.|TRBJ1-2
TGTGCCAGCAGCCAAGAGGGCCATACTAACTATGGCTACACCTTC
CASSQEGHTNYGYTF
>TRBV30|.|.|TRBJ2-1
TGTGCCTGGACCCGGGGGTTTTACAATGAGCAGTTCTTC
CAWTRGFYNEQFF
>TRBV19|.|TRBD1|TRBJ1-2
TGTGCCAGTAGTATGGGACAGGTTATGCACTATGGCTACACCTTC
CASSMGQVMHYGYTF
>TRBV5-1|.|.|TRBJ2-3
TGCGCCAGCAGCCACTTGGAAGGGGGTTTAACAGATACGCAGTATTTT
CASSHLEGGLTDTQYF
>TRBV6-2/TRBV6-3|once|.|TRBJ1-1
TGTGCCAGCAGCGGACGGACATTTAGTGAAGCTTTCTTT
CASSGRTFSEAFF
>TRBV28|once|TRBD2|TRBJ2-1
TGTGCCAGCAGTACCCGGACTAGCGGGAGGATTCTTGAGCAGTTCTTC
CASSTRTSGRILEQFF
>TRBV6-2/TRBV6-3|.|TRBD2|TRBJ2-5
TGTGCCAGCAGTAGGACTAGCGGGAGAGAGACCCAGTACTTC
CASSRTSGRETQYF
>TRBV14|.|TRBD2|TRBJ2-1
TGTGCCAGCAGCCAAAGGGACTATCTATTAATGGATGAGCAGTTCTTC
CASSQRDYLLMDEQFF
>TRBV5-1|few|TRBD1|TRBJ1-4
TGCGCCAGCAGCCCATGGACAGGGGGCGATTGGGAAAAACTGTTTTTT
CASSPWTGGDWEKLFF
>TRBV12-5|.|.|TRBJ1-5
TGTGCTAGTGGTTTGGTACGCGGCAATCAGCCCCAGCATTTT
CASGLVRGNQPQHF
>TRBV3-1/TRBV3-2|.|.|TRBJ1-2
TGTGCCAGCAGCCAAGATCAGAGGGGCTACACCTTC
CASSQDQRGYTF
>TRBV18|once|TRBD2|TRBJ2-1
TGTGCCAGCTCACCAAAGCTAGCGGGCCTATACAATGAGCAGTTCTTC
CASSPKLAGLYNEQFF
>TRBV6-6|.|TRBD1|TRBJ1-3
TGTGCCAGCAGTACCAAGACAGGGAGCGCTGGAAACACCATATATTTT
CASSTKTGSAGNTIYF
>TRBV4-2|.|TRBD1|TRBJ2-5
TGTGCCAGCAGCCAAGAGACAGGGCTGGGAGAGACCCAGTACTTC
CASSQETGLGETQYF
>TRBV5-1|.|TRBD1|TRBJ2-3
TGCGCCAGCAGTCCCGGGACAGGGTCAGATACGCAGTATTTT
CASSPGTGSDTQYF
>TRBV2|.|.|TRBJ2-3
TGTGCCAGCAGAAATTACGGGACAATTAAGTATTTT
CASRNYGTIKYF
>TRBV3-1/TRBV3-2|.|.|TRBJ1-6
TGTGCCAGCAGCCAAGGCTCCGCGTTGAGGGGGAATTCACCCCTCCACTTT
CASSQGSALRGNSPLHF
>TRBV30|.|.|TRBJ1-4
TGTGCCTGCACATCAGGGGAGGGGAATGAAAAACTGTTTTTT
CACTSGEGNEKLFF
>TRBV29-1|.|TRBD2|TRBJ2-1
TGCAGCGTTGGGTCTAGCGGGAGGGAGCAGTTCTTC
CSVGSSGREQFF
>TRBV5-1|.|.|TRBJ2-3
TGCGCCAGCACCACTGGGGGGGCGGGAGATACGCAGTATTTT
CASTTGGAGDTQYF
>TRBV15|.|TRBD1|TRBJ1-4
TGTGCCACCAGCAGAGGTGGGACAGGGGGCGACGTGGGTGAAAAACTGTTTTTT
CATSRGGTGGDVGEKLFF
>TRBV11-1|few|.|TRBJ1-1
TGTGCCAGCAGCTTAAGGGGGTACACTGAAGCTTTCTTT
CASSLRGYTEAFF
>TRBV6-5|once|.|TRBJ1-3
TGTGCCAGCAAGAAACAGGGAATCTCTGGAAACACCATATATTTT
CASKKQGISGNTIYF
>TRBV12-3/TRBV12-4|.|TRBD1|TRBJ1-1
TGTGCCAGCAGACGGACAGGGAACACTGAAGCTTTCTTT
CASRRTGNTEAFF
>TRBV4-1|.|TRBD2|TRBJ2-1
TGCGCCAGCAGCCAAGGCCCGCTAGCGGGAGGAGAGGCGCAGTTCTTC
CASSQGPLAGGEAQFF
>TRBV18|.|.|TRBJ2-3
TGTGCCAGCTCACCGGTACAGGGTATCAGGACAGATACGCAGTATTTT
CASSPVQGIRTDTQYF
>TRBV15|.|TRBD2|TRBJ2-7
TGTGCCACCAGCGACCGACTAGCGGGGGAATACGAGCAGTACTTC
CATSDRLAGEYEQYF
>TRBV7-9|once|TRBD1|TRBJ1-6
TGTGCCAGCAGTTACTCACAGGGGGCGGACGGATCACCCCTCCACTTT
CASSYSQGADGSPLHF
>TRBV29-1|.|TRBD2|TRBJ2-3
TGCAGCGCTGCCGGGACTAGCGGGACCCGAGAGTATTTT
CSAAGTSGTREYF
>TRBV29-1|.|TRBD1|TRBJ2-1
TGCAGCGCAGGGGACAGGCTCAATGAGCAGTTCTTC
CSAGDRLNEQFF
>TRBV5-6|.|TRBD2|TRBJ2-5
TGTGCCAGCAGCGCCCCCGGGACTAGCGGGCAAGAGACCCAGTACTTC
CASSAPGTSGQETQYF
>TRBV5-4|.|TRBD1|TRBJ2-5
TGTGCCAGCAGCCTACAGGGGGCGGAAGAGACCCAGTACTTC
CASSLQGAEETQYF
>TRBV12-5|.|.|TRBJ1-1
TGTGCTAGTGGTCGCGGGACGGTGAACACTGAAGCTTTCTTT
CASGRGTVNTEAFF
>TRBV6-5|.|.|TRBJ1-5
TGTGCCAGCAGTTCATCACAGGGCCGGCAGCCCCAGCATTTT
CASSSSQGRQPQHF
>TRBV5-4|.|.|TRBJ1-3
TGTGCCAGCAGCTTGGATGTTATGGGCATTCCTGGGACCATATATTTT
CASSLDVMGIPGTIYF
>TRBV7-3|few|.|TRBJ2-2
TGTGCCAGCAGCTTCACAAAATCCGGGGAGCTGTTTTTT
CASSFTKSGELFF
>TRBV11-3|.|TRBD2|TRBJ2-3
TGTGCCAGCAGCTTAGGCGGGAGGGCTACAGATACGCAGTATTTT
CASSLGGRATDTQYF
>TRBV25-1|.|.|TRBJ2-5
TGTGCCAGCAGTTACAGGGAAGAGACCCAGTACTTC
CASSYREETQYF
>TRBV5-1|.|TRBD1|TRBJ2-7
TGCGCCAGCAGCTTACAGGGGGAAAGGTACGAGCAGTACTTC
CASSLQGERYEQYF
>TRBV27|once|TRBD1|TRBJ2-1
TGTGCCAGCTTTAATCCGGGACAGGGGGCTCATGAGCAGTTCTTC
CASFNPGQGAHEQFF
>TRBV7-2|many|.|TRBJ2-3
TGTGCCAGCAGCTTGGGGGGTATGCGCACAGATACGCAGTATTTT
CASSLGGMRTDTQYF
>TRBV5-1|once|TRBD1|TRBJ1-2
TGCGCCAGCACCCTGGACAGGGGGCGAGGTGGCTACACCTTC
CASTLDRGRGGYTF
>TRBV2|.|.|TRBJ1-5
TGTGCCAGCGCCAGGGGCAATCAGCCCCAGCATTTT
CASARGNQPQHF
>TRBV3-1/TRBV3-2|.|TRBD1|TRBJ1-4
TGTGCCAGCAGCTTAAGGACAGGGGGCGCCGGAGCAACTAATGAAAAACTGTTTTTT
CASSLRTGGAGATNEKLFF
>TRBV11-2|.|TRBD2|TRBJ2-1
TGTGCCAGCAGCCCCCTAGCGGGGGAATACAATGAGCAGTTCTTC
CASSPLAGEYNEQFF
>TRBV27|many|TRBD1|TRBJ2-1
TGTGCCAGCAGTCCCGGGACAGCCAACAATGAGCAGTTCTTC
CASSPGTANNEQFF
>TRBV6-4|.|.|TRBJ1-5
TGTGCCAGCAGTATCCAAAGAGATCAGCCCCAGCATTTT
CASSIQRDQPQHF
>TRBV7-9|.|TRBD2|TRBJ2-5
TGTGCCAGCAGCATACTAGGGACTAGCGGGACTACGGCCCAGTACTTC
CASSILGTSGTTAQYF
>TRBV3-1/TRBV3-2|once|TRBD1|TRBJ2-5
TGTGCCAGCAGCCAGGGAGGACAGGGGGCGCTTTCCCAAGAGACCCAGTACTTC
CASSQGGQGALSQETQYF
>TRBV6-5|.|TRBD1|TRBJ1-6
TGTGCCAGCAGTTCCTCCGGGACAGGGACGGTTTCACCCCTCCACTTT
CASSSSGTGTVSPLHF
>TRBV6-1|.|.|TRBJ1-2
TGTGCCAGCAGTGAAGCGACAGCTAACTATGGCTACACCTTC
CASSEATANYGYTF
>TRBV27|once|.|TRBJ1-1
TGTGCCAGCAGACAAAATCGGGGGAACACTGAAGCTTTCTTT
CASRQNRGNTEAFF
>TRBV10-1|few|.|TRBJ2-7
TGCGCCAGCTCTCTTAGAGGAGGGTTAGGCGAGCAGTACTTC
CASSLRGGLGEQYF
>TRBV19|.|.|TRBJ1-6
TGTGCCAGTAGTCCCACTAGAGGTAGTTCACCCCTCCACTTT
CASSPTRGSSPLHF
>TRBV27|.|.|TRBJ2-6
TGTGCCAGCAAAGGACAGACCAACGTCCTGACTTTC
CASKGQTNVLTF
>TRBV5-4|.|TRBD2|TRBJ2-2
TGTGCCAGCAGCTTGGGAAGCGGGAGGGCCGACGGGGAGCTGTTTTTT
CASSLGSGRADGELFF
>TRBV5-4|.|TRBD1|TRBJ1-6
TGTGCCAGCCGCCGTAAAGAGACAGGGTCTAATTCACCCCTCCACTTT
CASRRKETGSNSPLHF
>TRBV6-5|.|TRBD1|TRBJ2-1
TGTGCCAGCAGCAAGACAGGGGGTTACAATGAGCAGTTCTTC
CASSKTGGYNEQFF